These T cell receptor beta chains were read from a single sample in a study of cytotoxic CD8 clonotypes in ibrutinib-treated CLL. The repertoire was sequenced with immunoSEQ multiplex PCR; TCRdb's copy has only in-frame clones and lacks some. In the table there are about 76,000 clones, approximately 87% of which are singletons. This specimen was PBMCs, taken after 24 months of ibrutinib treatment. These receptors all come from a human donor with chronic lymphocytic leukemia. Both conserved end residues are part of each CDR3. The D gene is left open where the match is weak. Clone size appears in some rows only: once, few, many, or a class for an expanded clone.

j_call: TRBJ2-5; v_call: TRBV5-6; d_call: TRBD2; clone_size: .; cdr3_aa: CASSPTSGRVETQYF; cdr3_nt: TGTGCCAGCAGCCCGACTAGCGGGAGGGTAGAGACCCAGTACTTC
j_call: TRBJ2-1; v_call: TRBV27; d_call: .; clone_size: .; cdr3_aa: CASSQGRDTYNEQFF; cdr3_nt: TGTGCCAGCAGTCAAGGGCGGGACACCTACAATGAGCAGTTCTTC
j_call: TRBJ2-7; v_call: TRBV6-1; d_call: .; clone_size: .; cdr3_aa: CASKETGTPTYEQYF; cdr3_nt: TGTGCCAGCAAGGAGACCGGGACCCCTACCTACGAGCAGTACTTC
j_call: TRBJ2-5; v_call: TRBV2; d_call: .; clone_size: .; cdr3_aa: CASNYSPGSAQYF; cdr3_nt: TGTGCCAGCAATTACTCACCGGGTTCGGCCCAGTACTTC
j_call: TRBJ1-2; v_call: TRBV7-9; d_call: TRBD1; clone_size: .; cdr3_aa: CASSPRQGANGYTF; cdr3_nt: TGTGCCAGCAGCCCCCGCCAGGGGGCGAATGGCTACACCTTC
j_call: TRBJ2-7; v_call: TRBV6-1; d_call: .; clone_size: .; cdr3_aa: CASRGPRGGSYEQYF; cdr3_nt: TGTGCCAGCAGAGGCCCGAGGGGAGGCTCCTACGAGCAGTACTTC
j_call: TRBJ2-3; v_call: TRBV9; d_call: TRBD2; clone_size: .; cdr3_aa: CASSVDSPGLARTDTQYF; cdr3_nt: TGTGCCAGCAGCGTAGATTCCCCGGGACTAGCGAGGACAGATACGCAGTATTTT
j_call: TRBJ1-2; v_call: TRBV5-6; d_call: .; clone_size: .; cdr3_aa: CASSLEYRARFGYTF; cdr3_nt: TGTGCCAGCAGCTTGGAGTACCGGGCCAGGTTTGGCTACACCTTC
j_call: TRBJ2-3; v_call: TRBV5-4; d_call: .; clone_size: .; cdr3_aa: CASSRSGGGTDTQYF; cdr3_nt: TGTGCCAGCAGCCGTAGTGGGGGTGGAACAGATACGCAGTATTTT
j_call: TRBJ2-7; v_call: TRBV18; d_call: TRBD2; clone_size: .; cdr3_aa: CASSPASGTYEQYF; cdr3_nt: TGTGCCAGCTCACCAGCTAGCGGCACCTACGAGCAGTACTTC
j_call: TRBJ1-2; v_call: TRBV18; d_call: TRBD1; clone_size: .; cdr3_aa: CASSPTGDLYGYTF; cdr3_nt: TGTGCCAGCTCACCGACAGGGGATCTCTATGGCTACACCTTC
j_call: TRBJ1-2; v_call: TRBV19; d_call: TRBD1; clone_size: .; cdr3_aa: CASSSQGASTKKSGYTF; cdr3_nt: TGTGCCAGTAGTAGTCAGGGGGCCTCCACGAAAAAGTCTGGCTACACCTTC
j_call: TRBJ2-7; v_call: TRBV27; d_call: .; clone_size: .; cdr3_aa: CASSLSGGPGGEQYF; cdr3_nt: TGTGCCAGCAGCCTATCGGGGGGCCCAGGGGGCGAGCAGTACTTC
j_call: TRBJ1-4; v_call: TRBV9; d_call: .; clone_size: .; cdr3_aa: CASSVGIGGVEKLFF; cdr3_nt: TGTGCCAGCAGCGTAGGGATCGGGGGCGTAGAAAAACTGTTTTTT
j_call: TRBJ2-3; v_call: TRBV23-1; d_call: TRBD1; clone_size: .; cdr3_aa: CASSLLGDRGNSTDTQYF; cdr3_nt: TGCGCCAGCAGTCTTTTAGGTGACAGGGGGAATAGCACAGATACGCAGTATTTT
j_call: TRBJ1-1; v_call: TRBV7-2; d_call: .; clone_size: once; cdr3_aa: CASSLATSGAPTWVAFF; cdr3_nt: TGTGCCAGCAGCTTAGCCACATCAGGGGCCCCCACCTGGGTGGCTTTCTTT
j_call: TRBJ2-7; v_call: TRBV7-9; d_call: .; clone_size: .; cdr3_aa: CASSLGLQPVQDEQYF; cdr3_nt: TGTGCCAGCAGCTTAGGCCTGCAGCCGGTACAGGACGAGCAGTACTTC
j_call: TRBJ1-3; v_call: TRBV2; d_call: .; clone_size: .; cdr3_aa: CASSQRQASSGNTIYF; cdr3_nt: TGTGCCAGCAGTCAGAGACAGGCTAGCTCTGGAAACACCATATATTTT
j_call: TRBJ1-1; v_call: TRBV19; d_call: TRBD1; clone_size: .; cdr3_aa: CASSTARFQGDEAFF; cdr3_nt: TGTGCCAGTAGCACCGCTAGGTTTCAGGGGGACGAAGCTTTCTTT
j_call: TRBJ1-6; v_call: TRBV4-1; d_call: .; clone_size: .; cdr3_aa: CASSQVRGNYNSPLHF; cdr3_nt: TGCGCCAGCAGCCAAGTAAGGGGGAATTATAATTCACCCCTCCACTTT
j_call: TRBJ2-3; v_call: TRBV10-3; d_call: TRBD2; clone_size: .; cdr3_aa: CAISGSETSGIGDTQYF; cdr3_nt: TGTGCCATCAGTGGTTCTGAGACTAGCGGGATCGGAGATACGCAGTATTTT
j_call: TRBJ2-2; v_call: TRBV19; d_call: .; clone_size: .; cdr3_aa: CASSSPGRGRTGELFF; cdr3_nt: TGTGCCAGTAGTTCCCCGGGACGGGGGCGTACCGGGGAGCTGTTTTTT
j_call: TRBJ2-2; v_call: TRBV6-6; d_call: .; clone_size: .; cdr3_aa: CAITGNTGELFF; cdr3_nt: TGTGCCATCACAGGGAACACCGGGGAGCTGTTTTTT
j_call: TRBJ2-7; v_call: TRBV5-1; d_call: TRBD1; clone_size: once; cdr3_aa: CASSWTGAYEQYF; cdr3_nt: TGCGCCAGCAGCTGGACAGGAGCCTACGAGCAGTACTTC
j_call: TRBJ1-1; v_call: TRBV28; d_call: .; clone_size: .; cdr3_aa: CASNRGGDTEAFF; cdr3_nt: TGTGCCAGCAATAGGGGCGGTGACACTGAAGCTTTCTTT
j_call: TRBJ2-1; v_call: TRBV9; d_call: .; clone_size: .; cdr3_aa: CASSAFGEQFF; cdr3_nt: TGTGCCAGCAGTGCATTCGGAGAGCAGTTCTTC
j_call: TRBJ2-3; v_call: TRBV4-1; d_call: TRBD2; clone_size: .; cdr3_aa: CASSQTSGTGTDTQYF; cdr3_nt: TGCGCCAGCAGCCAAACTAGCGGGACGGGGACAGATACGCAGTATTTT
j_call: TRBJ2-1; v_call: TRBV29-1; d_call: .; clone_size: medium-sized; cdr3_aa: CSVERITDNEQFF; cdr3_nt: TGCAGCGTTGAAAGGATAACCGACAATGAGCAGTTCTTC
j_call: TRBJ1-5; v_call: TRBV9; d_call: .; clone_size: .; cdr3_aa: CASSVGDSISYQPQHF; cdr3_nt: TGTGCCAGCAGCGTAGGAGACAGTATTAGCTATCAGCCCCAGCATTTT
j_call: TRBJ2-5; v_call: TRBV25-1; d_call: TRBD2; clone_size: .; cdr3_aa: CASRVGSGRAGGETQYF; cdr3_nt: TGTGCCAGCAGGGTCGGTAGCGGGAGGGCCGGGGGAGAGACCCAGTACTTC
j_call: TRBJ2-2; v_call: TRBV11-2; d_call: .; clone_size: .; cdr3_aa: CASSFGRGGTGELFF; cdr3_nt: TGTGCCAGCAGCTTCGGACGGGGAGGCACCGGGGAGCTGTTTTTT
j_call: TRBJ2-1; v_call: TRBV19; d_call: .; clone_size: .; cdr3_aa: CASSIAGSSYNEQFF; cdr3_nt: TGTGCCAGTAGTATAGCGGGGAGCTCCTACAATGAGCAGTTCTTC
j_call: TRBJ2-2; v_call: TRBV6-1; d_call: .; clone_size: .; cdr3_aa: CASSANRAGELFF; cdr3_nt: TGTGCCAGCAGTGCCAACAGGGCCGGGGAGCTGTTTTTT
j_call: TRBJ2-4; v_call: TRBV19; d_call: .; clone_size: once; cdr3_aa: CASSSQSGDKNIQYF; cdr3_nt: TGTGCCAGTAGTTCCCAATCCGGGGACAAAAACATTCAGTACTTC
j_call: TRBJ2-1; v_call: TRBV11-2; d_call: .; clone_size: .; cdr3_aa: CASSSIRHNEQFF; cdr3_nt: TGTGCCAGCAGCTCCATACGTCACAATGAGCAGTTCTTC
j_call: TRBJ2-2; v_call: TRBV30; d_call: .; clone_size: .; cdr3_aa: CAWTKGGFAGELFF; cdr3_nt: TGTGCCTGGACGAAGGGAGGATTTGCCGGGGAGCTGTTTTTT
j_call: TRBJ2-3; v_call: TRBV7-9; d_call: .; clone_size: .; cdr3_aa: CASSLAAGGTDTQYF; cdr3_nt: TGTGCCAGCAGCTTAGCGGCAGGGGGCACAGATACGCAGTATTTT
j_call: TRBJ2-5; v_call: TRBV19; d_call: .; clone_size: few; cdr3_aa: CASSMTDQETQYF; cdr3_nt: TGTGCCAGTAGTATGACAGACCAAGAGACCCAGTACTTC
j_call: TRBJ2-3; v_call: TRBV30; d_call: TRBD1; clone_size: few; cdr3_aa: CAWTALRGRDTQYF; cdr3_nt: TGTGCCTGGACCGCTTTGAGGGGGCGAGATACGCAGTATTTT
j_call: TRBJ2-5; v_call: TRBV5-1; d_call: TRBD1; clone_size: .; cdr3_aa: CASSGGTGETQYF; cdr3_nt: TGCGCCAGCAGCGGGGGGACAGGGGAGACCCAGTACTTC
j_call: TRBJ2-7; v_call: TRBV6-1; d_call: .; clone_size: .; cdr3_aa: CASSPRGTDSYEQYF; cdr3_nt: TGTGCCAGCAGTCCCCGCGGGACAGACTCCTACGAGCAGTACTTC
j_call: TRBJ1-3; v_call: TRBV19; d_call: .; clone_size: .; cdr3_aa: CARPGGLGNTIYF; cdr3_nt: TGTGCCAGACCCGGGGGGCTTGGAAACACCATATATTTT
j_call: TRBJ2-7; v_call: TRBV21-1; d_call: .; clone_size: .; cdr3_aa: CASSAATSGSYEQYF; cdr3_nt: TGTGCCAGCAGCGCGGCGACTAGCGGGAGCTACGAGCAGTACTTC
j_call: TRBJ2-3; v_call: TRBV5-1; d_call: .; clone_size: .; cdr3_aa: CASSLVVTTDTQYF; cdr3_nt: TGCGCCAGCAGCTTGGTTGTTACCACAGATACGCAGTATTTT
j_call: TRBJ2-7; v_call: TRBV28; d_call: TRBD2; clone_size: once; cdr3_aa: CASSLPRLAGDRREQYF; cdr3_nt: TGTGCCAGCAGTTTACCCCGACTAGCGGGAGACCGCCGCGAGCAGTACTTC
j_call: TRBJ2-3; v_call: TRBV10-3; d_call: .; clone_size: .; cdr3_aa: CAISDLASAGTDTQYF; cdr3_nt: TGTGCCATCAGTGATTTAGCGAGCGCCGGCACAGATACGCAGTATTTT
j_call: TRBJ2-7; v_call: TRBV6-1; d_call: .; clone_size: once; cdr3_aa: CASSEDGRSEQYF; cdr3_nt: TGTGCCAGCAGTGAAGATGGGAGGTCCGAGCAGTACTTC
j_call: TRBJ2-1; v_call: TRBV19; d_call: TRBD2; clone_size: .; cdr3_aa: CASSSWTSSYNEQFF; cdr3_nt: TGTGCCAGTAGTTCCTGGACTAGCTCCTACAATGAGCAGTTCTTC
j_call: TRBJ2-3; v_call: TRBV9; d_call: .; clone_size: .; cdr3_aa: CASTPGVAPEDTQYF; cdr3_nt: TGTGCCAGCACGCCGGGGGTGGCCCCAGAGGATACGCAGTATTTT
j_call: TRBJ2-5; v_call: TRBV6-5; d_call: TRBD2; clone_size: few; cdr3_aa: CASARVGAGGETQYF; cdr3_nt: TGTGCCAGCGCCAGGGTGGGAGCGGGAGGGGAGACCCAGTACTTC
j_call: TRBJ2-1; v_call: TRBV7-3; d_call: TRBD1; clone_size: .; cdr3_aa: CASRTGSDNEQFF; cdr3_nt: TGTGCCAGCAGGACAGGGTCCGACAATGAGCAGTTCTTC
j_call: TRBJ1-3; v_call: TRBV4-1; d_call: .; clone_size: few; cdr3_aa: CASSRPGGNTIYF; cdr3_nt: TGCGCCAGCAGTCGGCCGGGTGGAAACACCATATATTTT
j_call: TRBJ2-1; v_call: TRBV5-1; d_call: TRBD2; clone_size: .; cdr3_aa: CASAPGGSYNEQFF; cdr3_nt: TGCGCCAGCGCGCCGGGGGGATCCTACAATGAGCAGTTCTTC
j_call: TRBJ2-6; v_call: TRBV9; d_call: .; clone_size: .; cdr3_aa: CASSVGDSGANVLTF; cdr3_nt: TGTGCCAGCAGCGTAGGTGACTCTGGGGCCAACGTCCTGACTTTC